Below, 27 T cell receptor beta chains from the same sample are listed, as sequenced in a study of shared clonotypes between healthy human individuals. TCRdb's table, derived via immunoSEQ multiplex PCR, lists solely in-frame clones and lacks some. The repertoire has about 1 million clones, around 74% of them found once; the top ten carry 1.4% to 1.5%. Sample: memory CD4+ T cells sorted from blood. As to subset: CD45RA-negative fraction. The receptors were gathered from a man aged 18 to 29 in good health.

V and J are TRBV11-2 and TRBJ1-2; no reliable D call. Germline V gene lookup returns CDR1 SGHAT and CDR2 FQNNGV. CDR3 length: 14 amino acids. Between the trimmed V and J ends, which lost 0 bases and 4 bases, there was a span of 9 bases. The CDR3 DNA follows: TGTGCCAGCAGCTTAGATCCCCAGCGCTATGGCTACACCTTC. It is translated as CASSLDPQRYGYTF.

This rearrangement joins TRBV5-1 to TRBJ2-7; D might be TRBD1 (5 bases). The CDR3 totals 13 residues. Germline V gene lookup returns CDR1 SGHRS and CDR2 YFSETQ. The V gene lost 5 bases and the J gene lost 4 bases, with 13 bases spanning the gap. This CDR3 reads CASRIQEPYEQYF. The DNA for the CDR3 is TGCGCCAGCAGAATACAGGAGCCATACGAGCAGTACTTC.

This clone was observed a handful of times. This chain joins TRBV5-3 and TRBJ1-2; D unresolved. TRBV5-3 is designated an ORF whose function remains uncertain. This CDR3 is 14 amino acids long. V was pared by 4 bases and J by 5 bases, with 15 bases between. The CDR3 reads CARSLGRDGYGYTF. DNA of the CDR3: TGTGCCAGAAGCCTAGGGCGGGATGGGTATGGCTACACCTTC.

The chain is built from TRBV28 and TRBJ2-2; a possible D gene is TRBD1 (5 bases). In germline, CDR1 is MDHEN, CDR2 SYDVKM. Trimming cost V 4 bases and J 4 bases, with 16 bases left between them. The CDR3 is 16 residues long. The CDR3 DNA follows: TGTGCCAGCAGTTCAATGGCAGGGCGCGGCACCGGGGAGCTGTTTTTT. This codes for CASSSMAGRGTGELFF. The variable domain in full, completed from reference TRBV28 and TRBJ2-2, reads DVKVTQSSRYLVKRTGEKVFLECVQDMDHENMFWYRQDPGLGLRLIYFSYDVKMKEKGDIPEGYSVSREKKERFSLILESASTNQTSMYLCASSSMAGRGTGELFFGEGSRLTVL.

The gene calls are TRBV18 and TRBJ1-4; D perhaps matches TRBD1 (6 bases). Trimming removed 3 bases at V and 0 bases at J, with 17 bases between. In germline, CDR1 is KGHSH, CDR2 LQKENI. This CDR3 is built from 18 residues. CDR3 sequence: CASSPRYPNRATNEKLFF. For the CDR3, the DNA is TGTGCCAGCTCACCCAGATACCCGAACAGGGCAACTAATGAAAAACTGTTTTTT.

In its sample, this clone was seen once. The genes are TRBV6-5 and TRBJ1-1; D might be TRBD1 (5 bases). The germline V and J ends were trimmed by 5 bases and 4 bases, with 11 bases remaining between them. The CDR3 contains 13 residues. Germline V gene lookup returns CDR1 MNHEY and CDR2 SVGAGI. The CDR3 coding sequence is TGTGCCAGCAGTCGGGGGGGTTCCACTGAAGCTTTCTTT. Its protein product is CASSRGGSTEAFF.

Comment on this clone: Additional DNA sequences in this sample encode the identical CDR3. The chain has TRBV5-4 and TRBJ2-7, with unresolved D. V gave up 3 bases and J gave up 2 bases, with 9 bases separating them. Germline lookup yields CDR1 SGHNT and CDR2 YYREEE (reference sequence). The length of the CDR3 is 13 residues. Written as DNA, the CDR3 is TGTGCCAGCAGCTCTGGTCAAACCTACGAGCAGTACTTC. Its translation: CASSSGQTYEQYF.

The chain links TRBV6-5 to TRBJ1-4; D uncertain. CDR1 and CDR2 (germline): MNHEY, SVGAGI. V dropped 5 bases and J dropped 3 bases, with 10 bases sitting between them. The CDR3 is made up of 14 amino acids. The CDR3 region is CASSPRGANEKLFF. As DNA, the CDR3 is TGTGCCAGCAGTCCTCGGGGAGCTAATGAAAAACTGTTTTTT.

The chain recombines TRBV18 with TRBJ1-1; tentative D call: TRBD1 (5 bases). This CDR3 has 16 residues. Germline V gene data show CDR1 as KGHSH and CDR2 as LQKENI. Trimming cost V 1 base and J 4 bases, with 16 bases left between them. The CDR3 DNA follows: TGTGCCAGCTCACCACTACCGGGGCAGGGAGGCACTGAAGCTTTCTTT. This codes for CASSPLPGQGGTEAFF. The full variable domain, with the rest looked up from reference TRBV18 and TRBJ1-1, is NAGVMQNPRHLVRRRGQEARLRCSPMKGHSHVYWYRQLPEEGLKFMVYLQKENIIDESGMPKERFSAEFPKEGPSILRIQQVVRGDSAAYFCASSPLPGQGGTEAFFGQGTRLTVV.

The rearrangement uses TRBV5-4 and TRBJ1-1; D might be TRBD1 (6 bases). Germline V gives CDR1 SGHNT, CDR2 YYREEE (reference sequence). Trimming left V 1 base short and J 3 bases short, with 13 bases between. The CDR3 has 15 amino acids. The CDR3 coding sequence is TGTGCCAGCAGCTTGACAGGGAGTGGGTACACTGAAGCTTTCTTT. It codes for CASSLTGSGYTEAFF.

The chain uses TRBV5-4 and TRBJ2-5; 7 nucleotides agree with TRBD2. The ends lost 3 bases at V and 2 bases at J; junction bases unmatched: 7. Germline V gene lookup returns CDR1 SGHNT and CDR2 YYREEE (reference sequence). This CDR3 is built from 15 residues. The CDR3 is CASSSTTGGQETQYF. The DNA of the CDR3 is TGTGCCAGCAGCTCAACCACGGGGGGACAAGAGACCCAGTACTTC.

The genes are TRBV4-2 and TRBJ2-7; 10 bases fit TRBD1. The J segment lost 0 bases and the V segment lost 1 base, leaving 3 bases of the junction unmatched. CDR1 and CDR2 from the germline V gene are LGHNA and YNFKEQ. The CDR3 consists of 16 residues. The CDR3 reads CASSQGRTGGSYEQYF. The CDR3 DNA reads TGTGCCAGCAGCCAAGGTCGGACAGGGGGCTCCTACGAGCAGTACTTC.

In this sample, this clone turned up once. This rearrangement joins TRBV28 to TRBJ1-1; 7 nucleotides agree with TRBD1. The germline V gene has CDR1 MDHEN and CDR2 SYDVKM. This CDR3 has 14 amino acids. Unmatched junction bases numbered 3, after V lost 3 bases and J lost 2 bases. The CDR3 region has the DNA TGTGCCAGCAGTTTGAACAGGGGAAACACTGAAGCTTTCTTT. Amino acid sequence: CASSLNRGNTEAFF.

The V and J genes are TRBV30 and TRBJ1-2, with a possible D match to TRBD1 (6 bases). The CDR3 runs 12 residues. Per germline, CDR1 GTSNPN and CDR2 SVGIG (reference sequence). V gave up 2 bases and J gave up 9 bases, with 13 bases separating them. The CDR3 DNA reads as TGTGCCTGGAGTCAGGGGAACGGGCGCTACACCTTC. This sequence encodes CAWSQGNGRYTF. The variable domain in full, completed from reference TRBV30 and TRBJ1-2, reads SQTIHQWPATLVQPVGSPLSLECTVEGTSNPNLYWYRQAAGRGLQLLFYSVGIGQISSEVPQNLSASRPQDRQFILSSKKLLLSDSGFYLCAWSQGNGRYTFGSGTRLTVV.

This clone was recorded a few times. The gene calls are TRBV2 and TRBJ2-7; 8 bases map to TRBD2. Germline values: CDR1 SNHLY, CDR2 FYNNEI. The CDR3 runs 13 residues. The V segment lost 11 bases and the J segment 5 bases; nucleotides outside the gene matches: 11. The CDR3 DNA sequence: TGTGCCGGGCGGGGGGTTGAGGGCCACGAGCAGTACTTC. This translates into CAGRGVEGHEQYF.

V usage is TRBV18 and J usage is TRBJ1-5, with TRBD1 as a possible D gene (6 bases). V lost 6 bases and J 5 bases, leaving 14 bases between the germline ends. Germline lookup yields CDR1 KGHSH and CDR2 LQKENI. The CDR3 sequence is 14 residues long. The CDR3 region has the DNA TGTGCCAGCTCCCTTGACAGGAGTCATCAGCCCCAGCATTTT. It codes for CASSLDRSHQPQHF.

The CDR3 DNA reads as TGTGCCAGCAGTGAACAGGGTTCCTATAATTCACCCCTCCACTTT. Amino acid sequence: CASSEQGSYNSPLHF. The chain links TRBV2 to TRBJ1-6, with D possibly matching TRBD1 (5 bases). Trimming removed 2 bases from V and 1 base from J, with 6 bases in between. CDR1 and CDR2 (germline): SNHLY, FYNNEI. There are 15 residues in the CDR3.

On this clone: With a much larger clone just one base away, this may be a read error. Other DNA sequences of this sample code for an identical CDR3. In DNA form, the CDR3 reads TGTGCCAGCAGGAGGGGACAGGGGGCCTACGAGCAGTACTTC. Residues: CASRRGQGAYEQYF. The chain links TRBV6-1 to TRBJ2-7; 11 nucleotides line up with TRBD1. This CDR3 has 14 residues. The trim removed 6 bases at V and 2 bases at J, leaving 3 bases unmatched. In germline, CDR1 is MNHNS, CDR2 SASEGT.

This sequence joins TRBV11-2 and TRBJ2-2; D unclear. This CDR3 contains 13 residues. Looked up from germline, CDR1 is SGHAT and CDR2 is FQNNGV. Trimming shortened V by 2 bases and J by 2 bases, and 3 bases separated the two germline ends. The CDR3 nucleotides are TGTGCCAGCAGCTTATTTAACACCGGGGAGCTGTTTTTT. Its translation: CASSLFNTGELFF.

This clone is a singleton in its sample. The chain uses TRBV19 and TRBJ2-5; D may match TRBD1 or TRBD2 (5 bases each). V lost 1 base, J lost 5 bases, and 14 bases lay in between. The CDR3 length is 15 residues. Germline CDR1 reads LNHDA; CDR2 reads SQIVND (reference sequence). This CDR3 is CASSIVGAGGETQYF. CDR3 sequence (DNA): TGTGCCAGTAGTATAGTAGGGGCCGGCGGGGAGACCCAGTACTTC.

This chain links TRBV29-1 with TRBJ1-2; D remains ambiguous. The CDR3 has 10 amino acids. V was pared by 6 bases and J by 5 bases, with 7 bases between. Per germline, CDR1 SQVTM and CDR2 ANQGSEA. The CDR3 sequence is CSVSQYGYTF. CDR3 bases: TGCAGCGTGTCCCAGTATGGCTACACCTTC.

This clone was seen only a few times. The chain couples TRBV6-5 to TRBJ2-1; the D is unclear. The CDR3 loop spans 12 amino acids. The germline V and J ends were trimmed by 5 bases and 10 bases, with 12 bases remaining between them. Germline CDR1 MNHEY, CDR2 SVGAGI. CDR3 in DNA: TGTGCCAGCAGTCCCACCCTGCGGGAGCAGTTCTTC. Amino acid sequence: CASSPTLREQFF.

The CDR3 is CASSKWAGSGQTSGANVLTF. CDR3 sequence (DNA): TGTGCCAGTAGTAAGTGGGCGGGTTCGGGACAAACCTCTGGGGCCAACGTCCTGACTTTC. V usage is TRBV19 and J usage is TRBJ2-6; TRBD1 might be the D (6 bases). The germline V gene has CDR1 LNHDA and CDR2 SQIVND (reference sequence). V was cut by 4 bases and J by 0 bases, with 22 bases left in between. There are 20 residues in the CDR3.

The chain carries TRBV7-8 and TRBJ1-1; TRBD1 aligns across 7 bases. Germline values: CDR1 SGHVS, CDR2 FQNEAQ. This CDR3 is built from 14 residues. Germline trimming cut 2 bases from V and 6 bases from J; bases unmatched to any gene: 6. CDR3 loop: CASSLRQGVPEAFF. Written as DNA, the CDR3 is TGTGCCAGCAGCTTAAGACAGGGAGTCCCTGAAGCTTTCTTT.

J is TRBJ2-5 and V is TRBV20-1; D perhaps matches TRBD2 (6 bases). The CDR3 length is 11 residues. Per the germline V gene, CDR1 is DFQATT and CDR2 is SNEGSKA (reference sequence). The CDR3 DNA sequence: TGCTCCGGGGGTCCGAGCGAGACCCAGTACTTC. Residues: CSGGPSETQYF.

The V gene is TRBV6-5, the J gene TRBJ1-1; D call uncertain. Germline V CDR1 and CDR2: MNHEY, SVGAGI. The CDR3 spans 16 residues. Trimming shortened V by 3 bases and J by 1 base, and 15 bases separated the two germline ends. CDR3 DNA: TGTGCCAGCAGTTATTCGATGCAGGTCAGGAACACTGAAGCTTTCTTT. It yields the protein CASSYSMQVRNTEAFF.

The chain recombines TRBV6-4 with TRBJ1-3, with 8 bases identical to TRBD1. V dropped 6 bases and J dropped 0; count of bases not matched to a gene: 1. Germline V lookup: CDR1 MRHNA, CDR2 SNTAGT. The CDR3 runs to 14 residues. The CDR3 region has the DNA TGTGCCAGCAGACAGGGGGGCTCTGGAAACACCATATATTTT. This gives the protein CASRQGGSGNTIYF.